This T cell receptor (beta chain) was recorded in a study of cytomegalovirus exposure and HLA in healthy donors. Study observations and caveats: In a later analysis, parvovirus B19, influenza, CMV and Epstein-Barr virus appeared linked to several top co-occurrence clusters.

J was trimmed by 6 bases and V by 3 bases; bases with no gene match: 4. This CDR3 has 14 residues. Germline lookup yields CDR1 LNHDA and CDR2 SQIVND (reference sequence). The PCR contained 60 Vbeta and 13 Jbeta primers. Assay: immunoSEQ multiplex PCR; the TCRdb copy retains only in-frame clones and omits some. The repertoire holds 100,000 to 150,000 clones, about 70% seen once, with under 3% in the top ten. In its sample, this clone was seen a few times. The target antigen is unknown. This sequence was found in a woman aged 60 to 75 in good health and CMV-seropositive. The genes are TRBV19 and TRBJ1-4, with TRBD1 matching over 7 bases. Sequencing input: PBMCs. The DNA of the CDR3 is TGTGCCAGTAGTATCCTCGGGACAGATGAAAAACTGTTTTTT. Amino acid sequence: CASSILGTDEKLFF. The complete variable domain, with remaining parts taken from reference TRBV19 and TRBJ1-4, reads DGGITQSPKYLFRKEGQNVTLSCEQNLNHDAMYWYRQDPGQGLRLIYYSQIVNDFQKGDIAEGYSVSREKKESFPLTVTSAQKNPTAFYLCASSILGTDEKLFFGSGTQLSVL.